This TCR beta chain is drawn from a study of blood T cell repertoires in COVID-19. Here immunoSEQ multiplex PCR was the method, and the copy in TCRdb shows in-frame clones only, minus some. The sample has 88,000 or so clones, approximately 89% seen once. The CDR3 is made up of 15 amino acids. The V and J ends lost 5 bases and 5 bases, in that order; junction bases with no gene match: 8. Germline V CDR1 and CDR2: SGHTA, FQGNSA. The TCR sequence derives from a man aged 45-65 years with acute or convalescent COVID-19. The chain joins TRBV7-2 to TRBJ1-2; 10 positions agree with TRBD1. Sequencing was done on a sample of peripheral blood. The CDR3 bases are TGTGCCAGCAGCCCCCGACAGGGGGCGAGTTATGGCTACACCTTC. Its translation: CASSPRQGASYGYTF.